A single sample gave rise to the 25 T cell receptor beta chains below, sequenced in a study of technical replicates of blood from four donors. Sequenced by immunoSEQ multiplex PCR; TCRdb stores in-frame clones only, minus some. This table has around 65,000 clones, approximately 83% appearing once. The sequencing input was PBMCs. The receptors here all came from a human donor in good health. Some clones in this sample may be carry-over from other donors' samples.

This sequence joins TRBV7-2 and TRBJ1-1; tentative D call: TRBD1 (5 bases). The CDR3 length is 14 residues. Germline CDR1 and CDR2: SGHTA and FQGNSA. V shed 0 bases and J shed 5 bases, with 10 bases lying between them. CDR3 amino acids: CASSLAQGLTEAFF. The DNA for the CDR3 is TGTGCCAGCAGCTTAGCGCAGGGCTTAACTGAAGCTTTCTTT.

The chain links TRBV30 to TRBJ2-7; 8 nucleotides line up with TRBD1. The CDR3 is 14 amino acids. Germline V gene data show CDR1 as GTSNPN and CDR2 as SVGIG (reference sequence). After removal of 2 bases from V and 3 bases from J, the junction contained 6 bases not matched to a gene. CDR3 in DNA: TGTGCCTGGAGTTCAACCGGGACAGGCTACGAGCAGTACTTC. Translated: CAWSSTGTGYEQYF.

The V call is TRBV7-9, the J call TRBJ2-7; D possibly corresponds to TRBD2 (6 bases). In germline, CDR1 is SEHNR, CDR2 FQNEAQ (reference sequence). The CDR3 spans 15 residues. V gave up 0 bases and J gave up 2 bases, with 11 bases separating them. The chain's CDR3 is CASSLARGLTYEQYF. CDR3 coding DNA: TGTGCCAGCAGCTTAGCGAGGGGACTTACCTACGAGCAGTACTTC.

V is TRBV14 and J is TRBJ2-2; D might be TRBD1 (5 bases). CDR3 length: 17 residues. Looked up from germline, CDR1 is SGHDN and CDR2 is FVKESK. Trimming stripped 3 bases from V and 5 bases from J, with 19 bases between. The CDR3 DNA reads as TGTGCCAGCAGCCATCCAAGGGGCCGGAAAGGAACCGGGGAGCTGTTTTTT. The encoded protein is CASSHPRGRKGTGELFF.

The chain has TRBV7-3 and TRBJ2-7; possibly TRBD2 for D (5 bases). The CDR3 is 15 amino acids. The V gene's germline CDR1 is SGHTA and CDR2 FQGTGA. V was shortened by 2 bases and J by 0 bases, with 11 bases between the two germline ends. In DNA form, the CDR3 reads TGTGCCAGCAGCTTAGGTACGGGGAGCTCCTACGAGCAGTACTTC. Translation: CASSLGTGSSYEQYF.

CDR3 sequence (DNA): TGTGCCAGCCGGGGGGGCACAGATACGCAGTATTTT. As protein: CASRGGTDTQYF. The chain couples TRBV7-2 to TRBJ2-3; TRBD2 agrees at 7 bases. The germline V gene encodes CDR1 SGHTA and CDR2 FQGNSA. The CDR3 length is 12 residues. V lost 8 bases and J lost 1; bases outside the gene matches: 0.

The chain combines TRBV6-4 with TRBJ2-1; 13 bases align to TRBD2. CDR3 length equals 20 residues. Germline loops: CDR1 MRHNA, CDR2 SNTAGT. Trimming took 4 bases from V and 1 from J; bases not matched to a gene: 13. CDR3 coding DNA: TGTGCCAGCAGTGCAGTTGGCGGACTAGCGGGAGTTTTATCCTACAATGAGCAGTTCTTC. This translates into CASSAVGGLAGVLSYNEQFF.

J is TRBJ1-3 and V is TRBV6-1, with D maybe TRBD1 (5 bases). The CDR3 is made up of 13 amino acids. The V end was cut by 1 base, the J end by 7 bases, with 8 bases between. The germline V gene encodes CDR1 MNHNS and CDR2 SASEGT. The CDR3 reads CASSEGTLNTIYF. The CDR3 bases are TGTGCCAGCAGTGAAGGGACACTGAACACCATATATTTT.

J is TRBJ2-1 and V is TRBV27; 8 positions agree with TRBD2. Unmatched junction bases numbered 11, after V lost 5 bases and J lost 8 bases. Germline V CDR1 and CDR2: MNHEY, SMNVEV (reference sequence). The CDR3 consists of 15 residues. CDR3 sequence (DNA): TGTGCCAGCAGTGCCCGGGGGGGGTTCGTCGATGAGCAGTTCTTC. It yields the protein CASSARGGFVDEQFF.

The CDR3, as DNA: TGTGCCAGCAGCCCGCTTGGGATAGCGGGCGGCGAGCAGTACTTC. This translates into CASSPLGIAGGEQYF. The rearrangement joins TRBV7-9 to TRBJ2-7, with TRBD2 identical over 7 bases. The V segment lost 5 bases and the J segment 6 bases; nucleotides outside the gene matches: 13. Per germline, CDR1 SEHNR and CDR2 FQNEAQ (reference sequence). The CDR3 sequence is 15 residues long.

The genes are TRBV30 and TRBJ1-5; TRBD1 agrees at 7 bases. With 2 bases clipped from V and 6 bases from J, the junction kept 10 bases outside the gene matches. This CDR3 region has 15 residues. The germline CDR1 and CDR2 sequences are GTSNPN and SVGIG (reference sequence). CDR3 nucleotides: TGTGCCTGGAGTCTGGCAGGGGGAAATGGTCAGCCCCAGCATTTT. It encodes CAWSLAGGNGQPQHF.

In its sample, this clone was seen once. The J gene is TRBJ2-1, the V gene TRBV29-1, with TRBD2 matching 7 bases. The CDR3 runs 14 residues. Germline values: CDR1 SQVTM, CDR2 ANQGSEA. The ends lost 0 bases at V and 10 bases at J; junction bases unmatched: 9. The CDR3 DNA follows: TGCAGCGTTGAAGACCCAGCGGGGTCACGGGAGCAGTTCTTC. Amino acid sequence: CSVEDPAGSREQFF.

The CDR3 is CASSPAPGYGNTIYF. The DNA for the CDR3 is TGTGCCAGCAGCCCCGCCCCGGGTTATGGAAACACCATATATTTT. The V call is TRBV7-3, the J call TRBJ1-3; D remains unclear. Germline loops: CDR1 SGHTA, CDR2 FQGTGA. V was cut by 5 bases and J by 3 bases, with 14 bases left in between. The CDR3 covers 15 residues.

The gene calls are TRBV4-1 and TRBJ2-3, with 10 bases matching TRBD2. CDR3 length: 16 residues. J gave up 3 bases and V 4 bases, and 7 bases lay outside the gene matches. Germline V gives CDR1 MGHRA, CDR2 YSYEKL. The CDR3: CASSLRGTSETDTQYF. CDR3 nucleotides: TGCGCCAGCAGCCTAAGAGGGACTAGCGAAACAGATACGCAGTATTTT.

This chain joins TRBV5-1 and TRBJ1-3, with 10 nucleotides matching TRBD1. Germline values: CDR1 SGHRS, CDR2 YFSETQ. This CDR3 has 14 amino acids. J lost 7 bases, V lost 4 bases, and 5 bases had no gene match. Written as DNA, the CDR3 is TGCGCCAGCAGCCCTGGGACAGGGGAGAACACCATATATTTT. Translating it yields CASSPGTGENTIYF.

The DNA of the CDR3 is TGTGCCAGCAGCTTAGAGGCAGGGATCACTGAAGCTTTCTTT. Its protein is CASSLEAGITEAFF. The V and J genes are TRBV11-1 and TRBJ1-1; D might be TRBD1 (5 bases). CDR1 and CDR2 from the germline V gene are SGHAT and FQDESV (reference sequence). The CDR3 totals 14 residues. Trimming shortened V by 1 base and J by 4 bases, and 10 bases separated the two germline ends. The full variable domain, completed using reference TRBV11-1 and TRBJ1-1, is EAEVAQSPRYKITEKSQAVAFWCDPISGHATLYWYRQILGQGPELLVQFQDESVVDDSQLPKDRFSAERLKGVDSTLKIQPAELGDSAMYLCASSLEAGITEAFFGQGTRLTVV.

The chain joins TRBV5-4 to TRBJ1-1, with D possibly TRBD1 on 5 matching bases. V was clipped by 3 bases and J by 2 bases, with 14 bases between them. CDR1 is SGHNT, CDR2 YYREEE, per germline (reference sequence). The CDR3 totals 15 residues. CDR3: CASSWGGAENTEAFF. The CDR3 DNA is TGTGCCAGCAGCTGGGGGGGTGCAGAAAACACTGAAGCTTTCTTT.

J is TRBJ2-3 and V is TRBV7-9; 11 positions agree with TRBD2. The CDR3 loop spans 16 amino acids. CDR1 SEHNR and CDR2 FQNEAQ come from the germline V gene (reference sequence). V dropped 3 bases and J dropped 1; count of bases not matched to a gene: 3. CDR3 sequence reads: CASSFTSGGGTDTQYF. In nucleotides, the CDR3 is TGTGCCAGCAGCTTTACTAGCGGGGGCGGCACAGATACGCAGTATTTT.

The chain couples TRBV30 to TRBJ1-5, with a tentative D call TRBD1 (6 bases). The length of the CDR3 is 14 residues. CDR1 is GTSNPN, CDR2 SVGIG, per germline (reference sequence). V lost 1 base and J lost 3, with 10 bases in between. The CDR3 here is CAWSGGQTNQPQHF. In DNA, the CDR3 is TGTGCCTGGAGTGGCGGACAGACCAATCAGCCCCAGCATTTT.

The chain recombines TRBV11-1 with TRBJ2-2, with TRBD1 identical over 7 bases. Germline loops: CDR1 SGHAT, CDR2 FQDESV (reference sequence). Trimming at V came to 0 bases and at J to 4 bases, leaving 2 bases not matched to a gene. This CDR3 has 15 amino acids. CDR3 region: CASSLADRATGELFF. The CDR3 DNA reads as TGTGCCAGCAGCTTAGCCGACAGGGCCACCGGGGAGCTGTTTTTT.

CDR3 sequence reads: CASSLHERRGRLRGRIYEQYF. The CDR3 DNA sequence: TGCGCCAGCAGCCTCCACGAGCGCAGGGGGCGCCTCCGGGGACGGATTTACGAGCAGTACTTC. The gene calls are TRBV4-3 and TRBJ2-7; 8 bases fit TRBD1. J gave up 4 bases and V 4 bases, and 27 bases lay outside the gene matches. CDR3 length equals 21 residues. Germline CDR1 reads LGHNA; CDR2 reads YSLEER.

This chain uses TRBV19 with TRBJ2-3; the D gene is possibly TRBD2 (7 bases). The germline V and J ends were trimmed by 10 bases and 5 bases, with 19 bases remaining between them. The CDR3 is 14 amino acids. Germline V gives CDR1 LNHDA, CDR2 SQIVND (reference sequence). CDR3 sequence (DNA): TGTGCCACCCTGCACGAGGGAGGGGGAGATACGCAGTATTTT. Its translation is CATLHEGGGDTQYF.

J is TRBJ1-1 and V is TRBV14; possibly TRBD1 for D (6 bases). This CDR3 region has 13 residues. CDR1 is SGHDN and CDR2 is FVKESK in the germline V gene. Between the trimmed V and J ends, which lost 0 bases and 7 bases, there was a span of 9 bases. The CDR3 region is CASSQDLGGEAFF. DNA of the CDR3: TGTGCCAGCAGCCAAGATTTAGGGGGTGAAGCTTTCTTT.

This chain's CDR3 is CASGEDRLSTYNEQFF. CDR3 nucleotides: TGTGCTAGTGGTGAAGACAGGTTATCAACCTACAATGAGCAGTTCTTC. The rearrangement uses TRBV12-5 and TRBJ2-1, with D maybe TRBD1 (6 bases). Germline V lookup: CDR1 LGHNT, CDR2 FRNRAP. The ends were cut back, 5 bases at V and 2 bases at J, with 16 bases in the middle. The CDR3 has 16 amino acids.

The rearrangement uses TRBV14 and TRBJ1-6; TRBD1 agrees at 9 bases. Looked up from germline, CDR1 is SGHDN and CDR2 is FVKESK. V was pared by 6 bases and J by 2 bases, with 5 bases of the junction left unmatched. This CDR3 contains 16 residues. CDR3 DNA sequence: TGTGCCAGCAGTTACAGGGGGCGGCCCTATAATTCACCCCTCCACTTT. It specifies CASSYRGRPYNSPLHF.